The source of this TCR beta chain is a study of blood T cells in healthy people across ages. Study-level background: Template switching retrieved approximately one barcoded beta molecule for each two T cells.

Each individual donor underwent a draw of about 9.1 milliliters of peripheral blood. Extraction of total RNA produced a minimum of 5.5 micrograms from each sample. PCR was performed a second time for about 6 to 12 cycles using a sample-barcoded 5' primer and a J-beta primer mix. The authors tagged each cDNA molecule using a template-switch adaptor with 12 random nucleotides. TCRdb reprocessed the 5' RACE reads via MiXCR and lists one record per CDR3 protein. The sample carries around 990,000 distinct CDR3 sequences, around two fifths recorded once. About this clonotype: One base away lies a much larger clone, so this may be a sequencing read error.

This CDR3 region has 13 residues. V lost 2 bases and J lost 11, with 10 bases in between. The chain has TRBV12-3 or TRBV12-4 and TRBJ1-6, with D maybe TRBD1 (5 bases). This receptor was identified in a man aged 18 to 29 in good health. The sequencing sample was made of blood. CDR3 sequence reads: CASSLKGRPPLHF. CDR3 bases: TGTGCCAGCAGTTTAAAGGGGAGACCACCCCTCCACTTT.